A selection of T cell receptor beta chains follows, all from one sample in a study of cytomegalovirus exposure and HLA in healthy donors. Measured with immunoSEQ multiplex PCR; TCRdb has only the in-frame clones, and not every one. The repertoire holds about 140,000 clones, roughly 66% seen once, with 6% to 8% in the top ten. Sequenced input: PBMCs. All receptors derive from a woman aged 60 to 75 in good health and CMV-seronegative. The CDR3 runs from the conserved cysteine through the conserved F or W. A D gene is named only where the DNA matches it firmly. Clone size appears in some rows only: once, few, many, or a class for an expanded clone.

V gene: TRBV5-4; clone size: once; J gene: TRBJ2-5; D gene: TRBD2; CDR3 protein: CASSPQSLAGGETQYF; CDR3 DNA: TGTGCCAGCAGCCCACAAAGCCTAGCGGGAGGAGAGACCCAGTACTTC
V gene: TRBV6-1; clone size: NA; J gene: TRBJ2-3; D gene: TRBD2; CDR3 protein: CASSTTSGGADTQYF; CDR3 DNA: TGTGCCAGCAGTACGACTAGCGGGGGAGCAGATACGCAGTATTTT
V gene: TRBV9; clone size: NA; J gene: TRBJ1-3; D gene: TRBD1; CDR3 protein: CASSVPGTGVAGSGNTIYF; CDR3 DNA: TGTGCCAGCAGCGTACCCGGGACAGGGGTCGCGGGCTCTGGAAACACCATATATTTT
V gene: TRBV5-4; clone size: NA; J gene: TRBJ2-3; D gene: NA; CDR3 protein: CASSLAGGTDTQYF; CDR3 DNA: TGTGCCAGCAGCTTGGCAGGGGGCACAGATACGCAGTATTTT
V gene: TRBV18; clone size: NA; J gene: TRBJ1-6; D gene: NA; CDR3 protein: CASSPLGSPLHF; CDR3 DNA: TGTGCCAGCTCACCGCTCGGTTCACCCCTCCACTTT
V gene: TRBV28; clone size: NA; J gene: TRBJ1-5; D gene: NA; CDR3 protein: CASSFSGGHNQPQHF; CDR3 DNA: TGTGCCAGCAGTTTTTCGGGGGGACACAATCAGCCCCAGCATTTT
V gene: TRBV5-1; clone size: NA; J gene: TRBJ1-2; D gene: NA; CDR3 protein: CASSPRGDGYTF; CDR3 DNA: TGCGCCAGCAGCCCCAGGGGAGATGGCTACACCTTC
V gene: TRBV5-1; clone size: few; J gene: TRBJ1-1; D gene: TRBD1; CDR3 protein: CASSFDRGRNTEAFF; CDR3 DNA: TGCGCCAGCAGCTTCGACAGGGGACGGAACACTGAAGCTTTCTTT
V gene: TRBV27; clone size: NA; J gene: TRBJ1-4; D gene: TRBD1; CDR3 protein: CASSSSGTGVEKLFF; CDR3 DNA: TGTGCCAGCAGTTCCTCCGGGACAGGGGTCGAAAAACTGTTTTTT
V gene: TRBV18; clone size: NA; J gene: TRBJ1-4; D gene: TRBD1; CDR3 protein: CASSLDRGRGEKLFF; CDR3 DNA: TGTGCCAGCTCTCTCGACAGGGGGCGAGGGGAAAAACTGTTTTTT
V gene: TRBV7-3; clone size: NA; J gene: TRBJ2-2; D gene: NA; CDR3 protein: CASSLRAGAPNTGELFF; CDR3 DNA: TGTGCCAGCAGCTTAAGAGCAGGGGCCCCGAACACCGGGGAGCTGTTTTTT
V gene: TRBV7-2; clone size: NA; J gene: TRBJ1-2; D gene: TRBD1; CDR3 protein: CASTRTGSNYGYTF; CDR3 DNA: TGTGCCAGCACCCGGACAGGGTCGAACTATGGCTACACCTTC
V gene: TRBV11-1; clone size: NA; J gene: TRBJ2-7; D gene: TRBD2; CDR3 protein: CASSPGGTSYEQYF; CDR3 DNA: TGTGCCAGCAGCCCGGGGGGTACGTCCTACGAGCAGTACTTC
V gene: TRBV6-1; clone size: NA; J gene: TRBJ1-6; D gene: TRBD1; CDR3 protein: CASSEVQGVSPLHF; CDR3 DNA: TGTGCCAGCAGTGAAGTTCAGGGGGTCTCACCCCTCCACTTT
V gene: TRBV5-1; clone size: NA; J gene: TRBJ1-1; D gene: NA; CDR3 protein: CASSGRAGNTEAFF; CDR3 DNA: TGCGCCAGCAGCGGGCGGGCCGGGAACACTGAAGCTTTCTTT
V gene: TRBV7-2; clone size: NA; J gene: TRBJ1-1; D gene: NA; CDR3 protein: CASTVRGGILLNTEAFF; CDR3 DNA: TGTGCCAGCACCGTTCGAGGGGGTATCCTCTTGAACACTGAAGCTTTCTTT
V gene: TRBV29-1; clone size: NA; J gene: TRBJ1-1; D gene: NA; CDR3 protein: CSAGETEAFF; CDR3 DNA: TGCAGCGCAGGGGAAACTGAAGCTTTCTTT
V gene: TRBV5-4; clone size: NA; J gene: TRBJ1-2; D gene: TRBD1; CDR3 protein: CASSPDRVYGYTF; CDR3 DNA: TGTGCCAGCAGCCCGGACAGGGTCTATGGCTACACCTTC
V gene: TRBV5-6; clone size: NA; J gene: TRBJ2-3; D gene: TRBD2; CDR3 protein: CASSLDTAGGPLHTQYF; CDR3 DNA: TGTGCCAGCAGCTTGGACACGGCGGGGGGGCCGCTCCATACGCAGTATTTT
V gene: TRBV6-4; clone size: few; J gene: TRBJ2-1; D gene: TRBD2; CDR3 protein: CASALSGGTYNEQFF; CDR3 DNA: TGTGCCAGCGCCCTTAGCGGGGGAACCTACAATGAGCAGTTCTTC
V gene: TRBV5-1; clone size: NA; J gene: TRBJ2-2; D gene: NA; CDR3 protein: CASSLTGGPNTGELFF; CDR3 DNA: TGCGCCAGCAGCTTGACGGGGGGCCCGAACACCGGGGAGCTGTTTTTT
V gene: TRBV9; clone size: once; J gene: TRBJ2-7; D gene: NA; CDR3 protein: CASSVDPAGDLVGEQYF; CDR3 DNA: TGTGCCAGCAGCGTAGACCCCGCGGGTGACTTGGTGGGAGAGCAGTACTTC
V gene: TRBV18; clone size: few; J gene: TRBJ2-1; D gene: NA; CDR3 protein: CASTQRAGPGHEQFF; CDR3 DNA: TGTGCCAGCACCCAGCGGGCAGGGCCCGGCCATGAGCAGTTCTTC
V gene: TRBV5-4; clone size: NA; J gene: TRBJ1-1; D gene: TRBD1; CDR3 protein: CASSLDQGVTEAFF; CDR3 DNA: TGTGCCAGCAGCTTGGACCAGGGGGTCACTGAAGCTTTCTTT
V gene: TRBV11-1; clone size: few; J gene: TRBJ1-1; D gene: NA; CDR3 protein: CASSRDRWGRAFF; CDR3 DNA: TGTGCCAGCAGCCGAGACAGATGGGGGCGAGCTTTCTTT
V gene: TRBV6-1; clone size: NA; J gene: TRBJ2-7; D gene: NA; CDR3 protein: CASSEWESEQYF; CDR3 DNA: TGTGCCAGCAGTGAATGGGAGTCCGAGCAGTACTTC
V gene: TRBV6-1; clone size: NA; J gene: TRBJ2-2; D gene: TRBD2; CDR3 protein: CAGRGTGTGELFF; CDR3 DNA: TGTGCGGGGAGGGGCACGGGCACCGGGGAGCTGTTTTTT